This passage covers 19 T cell receptor beta chains from one sample sequenced in a study of regulatory and conventional T cells in RAG deficiency. Sequenced by immunoSEQ multiplex PCR; TCRdb stores in-frame clones only, minus some. This table has approximately 46,000 clones, approximately 90% appearing once. The sorted conventional CD4+ T cells were CD25-low and CD127-high, with genomic DNA sequenced. The data also belong to a second study, concerning regulatory T cells. As that study records: Amplification used 52 TRBV primers and 13 TRBJ primers.

Sequenced: CD4+ effector T cells sorted from blood. The origin of the receptors is a human donor in good health.

The CDR3 nucleotides read TGTGCCAGCAGAGGACAGGGTGGTAATTCACCCCTCCACTTT. Its translation: CASRGQGGNSPLHF. The chain links TRBV6-5 to TRBJ1-6; 8 bases are shared with TRBD1. Germline trimming cut 6 bases from V and 6 bases from J; bases unmatched to any gene: 4. Germline-derived CDR1 and CDR2 are MNHEY and SVGAGI. The CDR3 extends over 14 amino acids.

The chain is built from TRBV7-6 and TRBJ2-7; 10 nucleotides agree with TRBD1. CDR1 and CDR2 from the germline V gene are SGHVS and FNYEAQ. This CDR3 region has 15 residues. V was clipped by 0 bases and J by 6 bases; unmatched bases: 5. The CDR3 sequence is CASSLATGQGSEQYF. The CDR3 coding sequence is TGTGCCAGCAGCTTAGCGACGGGACAGGGGAGCGAGCAGTACTTC.

This clone was counted a few times. The J gene is TRBJ2-3, the V gene TRBV7-9; D unclear. The CDR3 consists of 14 residues. Germline CDR1 and CDR2: SEHNR and FQNEAQ (reference sequence). V dropped 2 bases and J dropped 4 bases, with 10 bases sitting between them. CDR3 nucleotide sequence: TGTGCCAGCAGCTTAACTATTACAGCAGATACGCAGTATTTT. As protein: CASSLTITADTQYF. Complete variable domain (other parts from reference TRBV7-9 and TRBJ2-3): DTGVSQNPRHKITKRGQNVTFRCDPISEHNRLYWYRQTLGQGPEFLTYFQNEAQLEKSRLLSDRFSAERPKGSFSTLEIQRTEQGDSAMYLCASSLTITADTQYFGPGTRLTVL.

The chain is built from TRBV12-5 and TRBJ2-1, with 10 bases that match TRBD2. With 2 bases clipped from V and 7 bases from J, the junction kept 11 bases outside the gene matches. This CDR3 is built from 17 residues. CDR1 is LGHNT and CDR2 is FRNRAP in the germline V gene. The CDR3 spells CASGLPLDLAGDNEQFF. DNA for the CDR3: TGTGCTAGTGGTTTGCCTCTAGATCTAGCGGGAGATAATGAGCAGTTCTTC.

The CDR3 nucleotides are TGTGCCTGGAGTGTGGGGAGACCGACGAACTATGGCTACACCTTC. The encoded protein is CAWSVGRPTNYGYTF. The gene calls are TRBV30 and TRBJ1-2, with D hard to call. Germline assignment: CDR1 GTSNPN and CDR2 SVGIG (reference sequence). Deletions cut 0 bases from V and 2 bases from J, with 13 bases between. CDR3 length: 15 amino acids.

V is TRBV7-6 and J is TRBJ2-2, with TRBD2 matching over 8 bases. Germline CDR1 is SGHVS and CDR2 is FNYEAQ. The CDR3 contains 16 residues. J gave up 4 bases and V 1 base, and 5 bases lay outside the gene matches. The chain's CDR3 is CASSLVAGKSTGELFF. The CDR3 DNA reads as TGTGCCAGCAGCTTAGTAGCGGGAAAAAGCACCGGGGAGCTGTTTTTT.

The V call is TRBV7-3, the J call TRBJ2-2, with TRBD2 identical over 10 bases. Trimming cost V 0 bases and J 5 bases; bases outside gene matches: 0. The CDR3 runs to 15 residues. Germline V lookup: CDR1 SGHTA, CDR2 FQGTGA. In DNA form, the CDR3 reads TGTGCCAGCAGCTTAACACTAGCGGGAACCGGGGAGCTGTTTTTT. This translates into CASSLTLAGTGELFF.

The J gene is TRBJ2-3, the V gene TRBV19; the D gene is possibly TRBD1 (6 bases). This CDR3 comprises 15 residues. V lost 5 bases, J lost 1 base, and 13 bases lay in between. Germline assignment: CDR1 LNHDA and CDR2 SQIVND (reference sequence). The CDR3 DNA is TGTGCCAGTAGTTTCGGACAGACCCGCACAGATACGCAGTATTTT. Translating it yields CASSFGQTRTDTQYF. The whole variable domain, remainder taken from reference TRBV19 and TRBJ2-3, is DGGITQSPKYLFRKEGQNVTLSCEQNLNHDAMYWYRQDPGQGLRLIYYSQIVNDFQKGDIAEGYSVSREKKESFPLTVTSAQKNPTAFYLCASSFGQTRTDTQYFGPGTRLTVL.

In its sample, this clone was seen once. The chain recombines TRBV6-5 with TRBJ2-1, with TRBD2 matching 14 bases. Germline lookup yields CDR1 MNHEY and CDR2 SVGAGI. The ends lost 4 bases at V and 7 bases at J; junction bases unmatched: 3. CDR3 length: 15 amino acids. CDR3 amino acids: CASSSGTSGSNEQFF. As DNA, the CDR3 is TGTGCCAGCAGTTCCGGGACTAGCGGGAGTAATGAGCAGTTCTTC.

J is TRBJ1-6 and V is TRBV12-5; a weak D match, TRBD1 (6 bases). The CDR3 covers 14 residues. V was cut by 5 bases and J by 5 bases, with 10 bases left in between. Germline CDR1 is LGHNT and CDR2 is FRNRAP. CDR3 amino acids: CASGADSNNSPLHF. DNA of the CDR3: TGTGCTAGTGGTGCGGACAGTAATAATTCACCCCTCCACTTT.

V and J are TRBV2 and TRBJ1-5; possibly TRBD1 for D (5 bases). V dropped 3 bases and J dropped 7 bases, with 13 bases sitting between them. The length of the CDR3 is 14 residues. Germline V gene sequence: CDR1 SNHLY, CDR2 FYNNEI. CDR3 bases: TGTGCCAGCAGTGAGGTCCGGTCAGGGCAGCCCCAGCATTTT. It specifies CASSEVRSGQPQHF. Filled out from reference TRBV2 and TRBJ1-5, the complete variable domain reads EPEVTQTPSHQVTQMGQEVILRCVPISNHLYFYWYRQILGQKVEFLVSFYNNEISEKSEIFDDQFSVERPDGSNFTLKIRSTKLEDSAMYFCASSEVRSGQPQHFGDGTRLSIL.

V and J are TRBV19 and TRBJ1-3; D gene ambiguous. The CDR3 is 15 residues long. Germline V lookup: CDR1 LNHDA, CDR2 SQIVND (reference sequence). V was pared by 1 base and J by 2 bases, with 9 bases between. CDR3 region: CASSIGRPAGNTIYF. CDR3 nucleotides: TGTGCCAGTAGTATAGGTCGGCCCGCTGGAAACACCATATATTTT.

The V gene is TRBV7-8, the J gene TRBJ1-3; D unclear. This CDR3 is 15 amino acids long. V dropped 5 bases and J dropped 2 bases, with 13 bases sitting between them. Germline V CDR1 and CDR2: SGHVS, FQNEAQ. DNA for the CDR3: TGTGCCAGCAGCCCCTCGTATGGGACTGGAAACACCATATATTTT. Translating gives CASSPSYGTGNTIYF.

The chain couples TRBV5-4 to TRBJ2-1; perhaps TRBD2 as D (7 bases). CDR3 size: 16 residues. V was pared by 4 bases and J by 3 bases, with 17 bases between. Germline lookup yields CDR1 SGHNT and CDR2 YYREEE (reference sequence). CDR3 sequence: CASSLGGGASYNEQFF. The CDR3 DNA sequence: TGTGCCAGCAGCCTGGGAGGGGGGGCCAGCTACAATGAGCAGTTCTTC.

Concerning this clone itself: An end of the junction differs from the germline gene, which may be a read error. The rearrangement joins TRBV11-2 to TRBJ2-5, with TRBD1 matching over 7 bases. CDR1 SGHAT and CDR2 FQNNGV come from the germline V gene. CDR3 size: 16 residues. The chain's CDR3 is CAGSFVKQGIFETQYF. The CDR3, as DNA: TGTGCCGGCAGCTTCGTCAAACAGGGGATTTTTGAGACCCAGTACTTC.

The rearrangement links TRBV4-2 to TRBJ1-2; tentatively, D is TRBD1 (6 bases). Trimming stripped 5 bases from V and 8 bases from J, with 15 bases between. CDR1 and CDR2 (germline): LGHNA, YNFKEQ. This CDR3 has 13 residues. The DNA of the CDR3 is TGTGCCAGCAGCTTGGACAGCCCCCGGGGCTACACCTTC. It translates to CASSLDSPRGYTF.

The rearrangement links TRBV30 to TRBJ1-3, with TRBD1 as a possible D gene (5 bases). The CDR3 covers 16 residues. Germline-derived CDR1 and CDR2 are GTSNPN and SVGIG (reference sequence). With 1 base removed from V and 5 bases from J, the gap between germline ends came to 18 bases. CDR3 in amino acids: CAWSGRRDSGRNTIYF. Here the CDR3 DNA reads TGTGCCTGGAGTGGCCGCCGAGACAGCGGACGAAACACCATATATTTT.

This clone has more than one count but fewer than ten. The gene calls are TRBV7-3 and TRBJ2-5; maybe TRBD2 (6 bases). The germline CDR1 and CDR2 sequences are SGHTA and FQGTGA. Trimming took 5 bases from V and 2 from J, leaving 12 bases between them. The CDR3 contains 14 residues. In DNA, the CDR3 is TGTGCCAGCAGCCCTGACGGGGGTCAAGAGACCCAGTACTTC. This gives the protein CASSPDGGQETQYF.

The chain combines TRBV19 with TRBJ2-2; D might be TRBD1 (6 bases). The CDR3 contains 14 residues. Per germline, CDR1 LNHDA and CDR2 SQIVND (reference sequence). Trimming took off 9 bases at V and 6 bases at J, with 17 bases between the two ends. In DNA form, the CDR3 reads TGTGCCAGCCAGACTACAGGGAGCCCCGGGGAGCTGTTTTTT. Translating gives CASQTTGSPGELFF.